One T cell receptor (beta chain) is described in this entry. Germline V gives CDR1 SGHTA, CDR2 FQGNSA. The CDR3 loop spans 13 amino acids. V lost 2 bases, J lost 8 bases, and 12 bases lay in between. TCRdb reanalysed the RT-PCR reads using MiXCR and keeps one entry per CDR3 protein. The sample lists hundreds of thousands of distinct CDR3 sequences, 12% to 15% occurring once. The chain employs TRBV7-2 and TRBJ1-2; unclear D gene. This TCR was recovered from a female donor in good health, serving as a healthy control. The sample comprised memory CD4+ T cells from blood. In DNA form, the CDR3 reads TGTGCCAGCAGCTTATTGGTCCTGGGGGGCTACACCTTC. Its translation: CASSLLVLGGYTF.